This TCR beta chain appears in the sequencing data of a study of CD8+ T cells in alopecia areata. Sequencing used cDNA as its template, made by extracting RNA and reverse transcribing it. Generated by immunoSEQ multiplex PCR, the TCRdb table keeps only in-frame clones and is missing some. The table includes 150,000 or so clones, around 54% detected once. Per germline, CDR1 SNHLY and CDR2 FYNNEI. V was clipped by 8 bases and J by 1 base, with 12 bases between them. The CDR3 is 13 amino acids. The clonotype was recovered from a human donor in good health. Sequences were obtained from CD4+ T cells sorted from blood. V gene TRBV2 combines with J gene TRBJ2-7; no firm D call. Here the CDR3 DNA reads TGTGCCAGCGTTAGCTGGCAATCCTACGAGCAGTACTTC. Protein: CASVSWQSYEQYF.